These T cell receptor beta chains were read from a single sample in a study of cytomegalovirus exposure and HLA in healthy donors. Using immunoSEQ multiplex PCR, the repertoire was profiled, and TCRdb retains in-frame clones only, with some absent. The sample lists fewer than 150,000 clones, about four fifths occurring once. Sequenced material: PBMCs. All receptors come from a man under 40 in good health and CMV-seronegative. The CDR3 runs from the conserved cysteine through the conserved F or W. D genes are given only for firm matches. A clone size is listed for some rows: how often the clone was seen (once, few, many), or a class if it is expanded.

v_gene: TRBV19
abundance: NA
j_gene: TRBJ1-1
d_gene: TRBD1
CDR3aa: CASSDYRGSTEAFF
CDR3nt: TGTGCCAGTAGTGACTACAGGGGAAGCACTGAAGCTTTCTTT

v_gene: TRBV5-4
abundance: NA
j_gene: TRBJ1-6
d_gene: TRBD1
CDR3aa: CASSLRGQEDSPLHF
CDR3nt: TGTGCCAGCAGCTTACGGGGACAGGAAGATTCACCCCTCCACTTT

v_gene: TRBV5-6
abundance: NA
j_gene: TRBJ2-1
d_gene: NA
CDR3aa: CASGDRSYNEQFF
CDR3nt: TGTGCCAGCGGAGACCGCTCCTACAATGAGCAGTTCTTC

v_gene: TRBV5-1
abundance: NA
j_gene: TRBJ2-3
d_gene: NA
CDR3aa: CASSIGSGSDTQYF
CDR3nt: TGCGCCAGCAGCATCGGGAGTGGATCAGATACGCAGTATTTT

v_gene: TRBV7-9
abundance: NA
j_gene: TRBJ1-1
d_gene: TRBD1
CDR3aa: CASSLGTGTLNTEAFF
CDR3nt: TGTGCCAGCAGCTTAGGGACAGGGACTTTGAACACTGAAGCTTTCTTT

v_gene: TRBV28
abundance: NA
j_gene: TRBJ2-7
d_gene: TRBD1
CDR3aa: CASRTPGQNTYEQYF
CDR3nt: TGTGCCAGCAGGACCCCGGGACAGAATACCTACGAGCAGTACTTC

v_gene: TRBV15
abundance: NA
j_gene: TRBJ2-3
d_gene: TRBD2
CDR3aa: CATSRRLAGDTQYF
CDR3nt: TGTGCCACCAGCAGGCGACTAGCGGGGGATACGCAGTATTTT

v_gene: TRBV4-2
abundance: once
j_gene: TRBJ1-5
d_gene: NA
CDR3aa: CASSQERTANQPQNF
CDR3nt: TGTGCCAGCAGCCAAGAAAGGACAGCAAATCAGCCCCAGAATTTT

v_gene: TRBV30
abundance: NA
j_gene: TRBJ2-7
d_gene: TRBD1
CDR3aa: CAWARQGTYEQYF
CDR3nt: TGTGCCTGGGCTAGACAGGGAACCTACGAGCAGTACTTC

v_gene: TRBV19
abundance: NA
j_gene: TRBJ2-7
d_gene: TRBD2
CDR3aa: CASSSSGRAGIYEQYF
CDR3nt: TGTGCCAGTAGTTCTAGCGGGAGGGCCGGGATCTACGAGCAGTACTTC

v_gene: TRBV25-1
abundance: NA
j_gene: TRBJ1-1
d_gene: NA
CDR3aa: CASSEYRQGNTEAFF
CDR3nt: TGTGCCAGCAGTGAATACCGGCAGGGGAACACTGAAGCTTTCTTT

v_gene: TRBV7-9
abundance: NA
j_gene: TRBJ1-1
d_gene: TRBD1
CDR3aa: CATDDREQVTEAFF
CDR3nt: TGTGCCACCGATGACAGGGAGCAGGTCACTGAAGCTTTCTTT

v_gene: TRBV5-1
abundance: once
j_gene: TRBJ2-5
d_gene: TRBD1
CDR3aa: CASSRDGQGQETQYF
CDR3nt: TGCGCCAGCAGTAGGGATGGACAGGGCCAAGAGACCCAGTACTTC

v_gene: TRBV5-1
abundance: NA
j_gene: TRBJ2-2
d_gene: TRBD1
CDR3aa: CASSLRDRGNGELFF
CDR3nt: TGCGCCAGCAGCTTGCGGGACAGGGGTAACGGGGAGCTGTTTTTT

v_gene: TRBV7-8
abundance: NA
j_gene: TRBJ2-7
d_gene: TRBD1
CDR3aa: CASTPARQGSYEQYF
CDR3nt: TGTGCCAGCACCCCTGCACGACAGGGGTCCTACGAGCAGTACTTC

v_gene: TRBV4-1
abundance: NA
j_gene: TRBJ2-1
d_gene: TRBD2
CDR3aa: CASSPLPIAGDYNEQFF
CDR3nt: TGCGCCAGCAGCCCCCTACCCATAGCGGGAGACTACAATGAGCAGTTCTTC

v_gene: TRBV5-1
abundance: NA
j_gene: TRBJ2-7
d_gene: TRBD2
CDR3aa: CASSRTSGISYEQYF
CDR3nt: TGCGCCAGCAGCCGGACTAGCGGGATATCCTACGAGCAGTACTTC

v_gene: TRBV11-2
abundance: NA
j_gene: TRBJ1-6
d_gene: TRBD1
CDR3aa: CASSPPGQLMNSPLHF
CDR3nt: TGTGCCAGCAGCCCTCCGGGACAGCTAATGAATTCACCCCTCCACTTT

v_gene: TRBV5-4
abundance: NA
j_gene: TRBJ2-1
d_gene: TRBD2
CDR3aa: CASSLGRLAGGPGYNEQFF
CDR3nt: TGTGCCAGCAGCTTGGGGCGGCTAGCGGGGGGGCCCGGCTACAATGAGCAGTTCTTC

v_gene: TRBV2
abundance: NA
j_gene: TRBJ2-7
d_gene: TRBD2
CDR3aa: CASSKPGLAIDEQYF
CDR3nt: TGTGCCAGCAGTAAACCCGGACTAGCTATCGACGAGCAGTACTTC

v_gene: TRBV25-1
abundance: NA
j_gene: TRBJ1-6
d_gene: NA
CDR3aa: CASRAGLHNSPLHF
CDR3nt: TGTGCCAGCAGGGCAGGCCTTCATAATTCACCCCTCCACTTT

v_gene: TRBV28
abundance: NA
j_gene: TRBJ1-1
d_gene: NA
CDR3aa: CASSLLKGLVTEAFF
CDR3nt: TGTGCCAGCAGTTTATTGAAGGGGCTGGTGACTGAAGCTTTCTTT

v_gene: TRBV2
abundance: once
j_gene: TRBJ1-1
d_gene: TRBD1
CDR3aa: CASSGSEDREITEAFF
CDR3nt: TGTGCCAGCAGTGGGAGTGAGGACAGGGAGATCACTGAAGCTTTCTTT

v_gene: TRBV30
abundance: NA
j_gene: TRBJ2-7
d_gene: NA
CDR3aa: CAWSPPLAGEQYF
CDR3nt: TGTGCCTGGAGTCCTCCACTAGCCGGCGAGCAGTACTTC

v_gene: TRBV5-1
abundance: NA
j_gene: TRBJ2-7
d_gene: NA
CDR3aa: CASSETGPSYEQYF
CDR3nt: TGCGCCAGCAGCGAAACAGGTCCCTCCTACGAGCAGTACTTC

v_gene: TRBV5-8
abundance: NA
j_gene: TRBJ1-2
d_gene: TRBD1
CDR3aa: CASRLPGQGNYGYTF
CDR3nt: TGTGCCAGCAGGTTACCGGGACAGGGGAACTATGGCTACACCTTC

v_gene: TRBV29-1
abundance: NA
j_gene: TRBJ1-1
d_gene: NA
CDR3aa: CSAAGNTEAFF
CDR3nt: TGCAGCGCCGCAGGGAACACTGAAGCTTTCTTT

v_gene: TRBV6-5
abundance: few
j_gene: TRBJ1-1
d_gene: NA
CDR3aa: CASRQDRGMNTEAFF
CDR3nt: TGTGCCAGCAGACAAGACAGAGGCATGAACACTGAAGCTTTCTTT

v_gene: TRBV28
abundance: NA
j_gene: TRBJ2-7
d_gene: TRBD1
CDR3aa: CASRSPGQGPYEQYF
CDR3nt: TGTGCCAGCAGGAGTCCCGGACAGGGCCCTTACGAGCAGTACTTC

v_gene: TRBV6-1
abundance: few
j_gene: TRBJ2-7
d_gene: TRBD1
CDR3aa: CASSAHRGNSYEQYF
CDR3nt: TGTGCCAGCAGTGCACACAGGGGGAATTCCTACGAGCAGTACTTC

v_gene: TRBV18
abundance: NA
j_gene: TRBJ2-5
d_gene: TRBD1
CDR3aa: CASSRGTGQETQYF
CDR3nt: TGTGCCAGCTCACGCGGGACAGGCCAAGAGACCCAGTACTTC

v_gene: TRBV5-4
abundance: NA
j_gene: TRBJ1-5
d_gene: NA
CDR3aa: CASSLGGSAGNQPQHF
CDR3nt: TGTGCCAGCAGCTTGGGAGGTTCAGCCGGGAATCAGCCCCAGCATTTT